These T cell receptor beta chains were read from a single sample in a study of cytomegalovirus exposure and HLA in healthy donors. Profiled with immunoSEQ multiplex PCR; TCRdb holds only in-frame clones, not every one. The profile shows about 140,000 clones, roughly 85% of them singletons. Sequenced: PBMCs. Source of these receptors: a male donor in good health and CMV-seronegative. Each CDR3 is given with its conserved first and last residue. A D gene is named only where the DNA matches it firmly. Some rows mark clone size as missing; the rest say once, few, many or name a class of expanded clone.

clone size: -
D gene: TRBD2
J gene: TRBJ2-7
V gene: TRBV11-2
CDR3 DNA: TGTGCCAGCAGCTTAGCGGGGGGGCAGGGGTTCTACGAGCAGTACTTC
CDR3 protein: CASSLAGGQGFYEQYF

clone size: -
D gene: -
J gene: TRBJ1-1
V gene: TRBV20-1
CDR3 DNA: TGCAGCACAGGGAGGAACACTGAAGCTTTCTTT
CDR3 protein: CSTGRNTEAFF

clone size: -
D gene: -
J gene: TRBJ1-1
V gene: TRBV10-3
CDR3 DNA: TGTGCCTCCTCCGCAGTGAACACTGAAGCTTTCTTT
CDR3 protein: CASSAVNTEAFF

clone size: -
D gene: -
J gene: TRBJ1-4
V gene: TRBV7-7
CDR3 DNA: TGTGCCAGCAGCAGAAAGGGGGATGAAAAACTGTTTTTT
CDR3 protein: CASSRKGDEKLFF

clone size: -
D gene: -
J gene: TRBJ1-2
V gene: TRBV29-1
CDR3 DNA: TGCAGCGTCAGGACAGCTGTGTTCTATGGCTACACCTTC
CDR3 protein: CSVRTAVFYGYTF

clone size: -
D gene: -
J gene: TRBJ1-1
V gene: TRBV5-4
CDR3 DNA: TGTGCCAGCAGCTTCGAGACAGGCACTGAAGCTTTCTTT
CDR3 protein: CASSFETGTEAFF

clone size: -
D gene: -
J gene: TRBJ2-7
V gene: TRBV27
CDR3 DNA: TGTGCCGTAGGGACTCCGAACACCTACGAGCAGTACTTC
CDR3 protein: CAVGTPNTYEQYF

clone size: once
D gene: TRBD2
J gene: TRBJ2-1
V gene: TRBV2
CDR3 DNA: TGTGCCAGCAGTGAATCGTTTGTAGCGGGGGGCAAGGACAATGAGCAGTTCTTC
CDR3 protein: CASSESFVAGGKDNEQFF

clone size: -
D gene: TRBD1
J gene: TRBJ1-5
V gene: TRBV4-2
CDR3 DNA: TGTGCCAGCAGCCAGAAAGGGACAGTTAGCAATCAGCCCCAGCATTTT
CDR3 protein: CASSQKGTVSNQPQHF

clone size: -
D gene: -
J gene: TRBJ2-7
V gene: TRBV27
CDR3 DNA: TGTGCCAGCGGGGGGACAGCCTCCTACGAGCAGTACTTC
CDR3 protein: CASGGTASYEQYF

clone size: -
D gene: -
J gene: TRBJ2-5
V gene: TRBV9
CDR3 DNA: TGTGCCAGCAGTGGAGGGTCCAGCCAAGAGACCCAGTACTTC
CDR3 protein: CASSGGSSQETQYF

clone size: once
D gene: -
J gene: TRBJ1-3
V gene: TRBV28
CDR3 DNA: TGTGCCAGCAGTCGTCGGGGGTCCTGGGTTGGAAACACCATATATTTT
CDR3 protein: CASSRRGSWVGNTIYF

clone size: -
D gene: TRBD2
J gene: TRBJ2-5
V gene: TRBV18
CDR3 DNA: TGTGCCAGCTCAACCGGGACTAGCGGGAAGCAAGAGACCCAGTACTTC
CDR3 protein: CASSTGTSGKQETQYF

clone size: -
D gene: -
J gene: TRBJ1-6
V gene: TRBV6-1
CDR3 DNA: TGTGCCAACCACAGGAGGGTCGATTCACCCCTCCACTTT
CDR3 protein: CANHRRVDSPLHF

clone size: -
D gene: TRBD2
J gene: TRBJ2-7
V gene: TRBV9
CDR3 DNA: TGTGCCAGCAGCGCTTCCGGGGTAGCGGGAGACAATGAGCAGTACTTC
CDR3 protein: CASSASGVAGDNEQYF

clone size: -
D gene: -
J gene: TRBJ2-4
V gene: TRBV5-4
CDR3 DNA: TGTGCCAGCAGCGACCCGAAAAGGGGGACCCAGAACATTCAGTACTTC
CDR3 protein: CASSDPKRGTQNIQYF

clone size: -
D gene: -
J gene: TRBJ1-2
V gene: TRBV2
CDR3 DNA: TGTGCCAGCAGCGCAAAGCGAAGGGGCTACACCTTC
CDR3 protein: CASSAKRRGYTF

clone size: -
D gene: TRBD2
J gene: TRBJ2-5
V gene: TRBV7-9
CDR3 DNA: TGTGCCAGCAGCTTCCTAGCGGGAGGTGCGGAGACCCAGTACTTC
CDR3 protein: CASSFLAGGAETQYF

clone size: many
D gene: TRBD1
J gene: TRBJ2-7
V gene: TRBV4-3
CDR3 DNA: TGCGCCAGCAGCCAAGCGACAGGGGGCCCCTACGAGCAGTACTTC
CDR3 protein: CASSQATGGPYEQYF

clone size: once
D gene: TRBD2
J gene: TRBJ2-5
V gene: TRBV4-1
CDR3 DNA: TGCGCCAGCAGCCAATCCGTAGCGGGAGGGCAGTACTTC
CDR3 protein: CASSQSVAGGQYF

clone size: -
D gene: -
J gene: TRBJ1-2
V gene: TRBV19
CDR3 DNA: TGTGCCAGTAGCCCCGACAGCCCTAACTATGGCTACACCTTC
CDR3 protein: CASSPDSPNYGYTF

clone size: -
D gene: -
J gene: TRBJ1-1
V gene: TRBV9
CDR3 DNA: TGTGCCAGCAGCGTAGATGGTGCGGGGGAGGCCACTGAAGCTTTCTTT
CDR3 protein: CASSVDGAGEATEAFF

clone size: -
D gene: -
J gene: TRBJ1-3
V gene: TRBV19
CDR3 DNA: TGTGCCAGTAGTATAGATGTCGGGGTTTCTGGAAACACCATATATTTT
CDR3 protein: CASSIDVGVSGNTIYF

clone size: -
D gene: -
J gene: TRBJ2-5
V gene: TRBV7-8
CDR3 DNA: TGTGCCAGCAGCTTAGGGGGCGGGGCCTGGGAGACCCAGTACTTC
CDR3 protein: CASSLGGGAWETQYF

clone size: -
D gene: -
J gene: TRBJ2-5
V gene: TRBV10-3
CDR3 DNA: TGTGCCATCAGGCCCACGGTACAAGAGACCCAGTACTTC
CDR3 protein: CAIRPTVQETQYF

clone size: -
D gene: -
J gene: TRBJ2-7
V gene: TRBV10-3
CDR3 DNA: TGTGCCATCAGTGAGTTAATAGGGCGGGATCCCTACGAGCAGTACTTC
CDR3 protein: CAISELIGRDPYEQYF

clone size: -
D gene: TRBD2
J gene: TRBJ2-5
V gene: TRBV6-1
CDR3 DNA: TGTGCCACCCGGGAGGGGCAGACCGACCAAGAGACCCAGTACTTC
CDR3 protein: CATREGQTDQETQYF

clone size: -
D gene: TRBD2
J gene: TRBJ2-5
V gene: TRBV9
CDR3 DNA: TGTGCCAGCAGCCCTGGGACTAGCGGGGGGGAGACCCAGTACTTC
CDR3 protein: CASSPGTSGGETQYF

clone size: -
D gene: TRBD1
J gene: TRBJ2-2
V gene: TRBV7-9
CDR3 DNA: TGTGCCAGCAGCCCGACAACAGGGGTTTCGGGCGGGGAGCTGTTTTTT
CDR3 protein: CASSPTTGVSGGELFF

clone size: -
D gene: -
J gene: TRBJ1-6
V gene: TRBV27
CDR3 DNA: TGTGCCAGCAGTCCCCGCTGGCCGAATTCACCCCTCCACTTT
CDR3 protein: CASSPRWPNSPLHF

clone size: -
D gene: -
J gene: TRBJ1-2
V gene: TRBV18
CDR3 DNA: TGTGCCAGCTCAAGCGAGGGTGTGATAGCTAACTATGGCTACACCTTC
CDR3 protein: CASSSEGVIANYGYTF

clone size: -
D gene: TRBD2
J gene: TRBJ2-2
V gene: TRBV27
CDR3 DNA: TGTGCCAGCAGTTTAGTGGGAGGGCCTCTCACCGGGGAGCTGTTTTTT
CDR3 protein: CASSLVGGPLTGELFF

clone size: -
D gene: -
J gene: TRBJ2-7
V gene: TRBV27
CDR3 DNA: TGTGCCAGCAGTTTAATAGGACATCGGTTCTACGAGCAGTACTTC
CDR3 protein: CASSLIGHRFYEQYF

clone size: -
D gene: TRBD2
J gene: TRBJ2-1
V gene: TRBV7-6
CDR3 DNA: TGTGCCAGCAGCTTAGGTTTGGCGGGAGGTTCATACAATGAGCAGTTCTTC
CDR3 protein: CASSLGLAGGSYNEQFF

clone size: -
D gene: -
J gene: TRBJ1-2
V gene: TRBV6-1
CDR3 DNA: TGTGCCAGCAGTGACAGTCGGGGGGATGGCTACACCTTC
CDR3 protein: CASSDSRGDGYTF

clone size: -
D gene: -
J gene: TRBJ2-3
V gene: TRBV10-3
CDR3 DNA: TGTGCCATCAGTGAGCTAGGCACAGATACGCAGTATTTT
CDR3 protein: CAISELGTDTQYF

clone size: -
D gene: TRBD1
J gene: TRBJ2-1
V gene: TRBV7-2
CDR3 DNA: TGTGCCAGCAGCTCAGGACAGGGTTATGAGCAGTTCTTC
CDR3 protein: CASSSGQGYEQFF

clone size: few
D gene: -
J gene: TRBJ1-4
V gene: TRBV5-4
CDR3 DNA: TGTGCCAGCAGCGTAGGGGCGGATGAAAAACTGTTTTTT
CDR3 protein: CASSVGADEKLFF

clone size: -
D gene: TRBD2
J gene: TRBJ2-5
V gene: TRBV5-6
CDR3 DNA: TGTGCCAGCAGCTTGGGACTAGCGGGAGAAGAGACCCAGTACTTC
CDR3 protein: CASSLGLAGEETQYF

clone size: -
D gene: -
J gene: TRBJ1-6
V gene: TRBV7-9
CDR3 DNA: TGTGCCAGCAGCTTAGGATCTATCTTGAATTCACCCCTCCACTTT
CDR3 protein: CASSLGSILNSPLHF

clone size: -
D gene: TRBD1
J gene: TRBJ2-7
V gene: TRBV18
CDR3 DNA: TGTGCCAGCGCAACCGACAGGGACGAGCAGTACTTC
CDR3 protein: CASATDRDEQYF

clone size: -
D gene: -
J gene: TRBJ2-7
V gene: TRBV9
CDR3 DNA: TGTGCCAGCAGCGCCCTAGGGGATCCCTCCGAGCAGTACTTC
CDR3 protein: CASSALGDPSEQYF

clone size: -
D gene: -
J gene: TRBJ2-7
V gene: TRBV13
CDR3 DNA: TGTGCCAGCAGGTTTCAGGGCGACGAGCAGTACTTC
CDR3 protein: CASRFQGDEQYF

clone size: -
D gene: -
J gene: TRBJ1-6
V gene: TRBV27
CDR3 DNA: TGTGCCAGCAGTTTATCGCAGGGGTACTATAATTCACCCCTCCACTTT
CDR3 protein: CASSLSQGYYNSPLHF

clone size: -
D gene: -
J gene: TRBJ1-1
V gene: TRBV6-1
CDR3 DNA: TGTGCCAGCAGTCCAAACACTGAAGCTTTCTTT
CDR3 protein: CASSPNTEAFF

clone size: -
D gene: -
J gene: TRBJ2-2
V gene: TRBV4-1
CDR3 DNA: TGCGCCAGCAGCTCCCTTACAGACATGGGGGGCACCGGGGAGCTGTTTTTT
CDR3 protein: CASSSLTDMGGTGELFF

clone size: -
D gene: TRBD1
J gene: TRBJ2-7
V gene: TRBV4-1
CDR3 DNA: TGCGCCAGCAGCCAAGGACAGGGAGCCTACGAGCAGTACTTC
CDR3 protein: CASSQGQGAYEQYF

clone size: -
D gene: -
J gene: TRBJ2-7
V gene: TRBV19
CDR3 DNA: TGTGCCAGTAGTAACAGGGCACCCCCCTACGAGCAGTACTTC
CDR3 protein: CASSNRAPPYEQYF

clone size: -
D gene: TRBD2
J gene: TRBJ2-5
V gene: TRBV9
CDR3 DNA: TGTGCCAGCAGCGTAGTAGGCGGGGGACAAGAGACCCAGTACTTC
CDR3 protein: CASSVVGGGQETQYF

clone size: -
D gene: TRBD2
J gene: TRBJ2-7
V gene: TRBV7-9
CDR3 DNA: TGTTCCAGCAGCCCGGGACTAGCGGGGGGCCCCTCGAGGTGGGAGCAGTACTTC
CDR3 protein: CSSSPGLAGGPSRWEQYF

clone size: -
D gene: TRBD1
J gene: TRBJ1-5
V gene: TRBV19
CDR3 DNA: TGTGCCAGTAGTATTGGGGACAGGCCCCCGGGTGTTCAGCCCCAGCATTTT
CDR3 protein: CASSIGDRPPGVQPQHF

clone size: -
D gene: TRBD1
J gene: TRBJ2-1
V gene: TRBV4-2
CDR3 DNA: TGTGCCAGCAGCCAAGAAGGGACAGGGGCCTACAATGAGCAGTTCTTC
CDR3 protein: CASSQEGTGAYNEQFF

clone size: -
D gene: TRBD2
J gene: TRBJ2-2
V gene: TRBV15
CDR3 DNA: TGTGCCACCAGCCGGGGAGGGGTCCCCGGGGAGCTGTTTTTT
CDR3 protein: CATSRGGVPGELFF

clone size: -
D gene: TRBD1
J gene: TRBJ2-5
V gene: TRBV7-8
CDR3 DNA: TGTGCCAGCAGCCAGGGGGTACAAGAGACCCAGTACTTC
CDR3 protein: CASSQGVQETQYF

clone size: -
D gene: -
J gene: TRBJ2-5
V gene: TRBV2
CDR3 DNA: TGTGCCAGCAGTCCCAGGGGGGAGGAGACCCAGTACTTC
CDR3 protein: CASSPRGEETQYF

clone size: -
D gene: TRBD2
J gene: TRBJ2-1
V gene: TRBV13
CDR3 DNA: TGTGCCAGCAGCTCGCAGCCGGGACTAGCGGGAGTACAGCAGTTCTTC
CDR3 protein: CASSSQPGLAGVQQFF

clone size: -
D gene: TRBD1
J gene: TRBJ2-1
V gene: TRBV14
CDR3 DNA: TGTGCCAGCAGCCTGCGGACAGGGAGGCTCAATGAGCAGTTCTTC
CDR3 protein: CASSLRTGRLNEQFF